Each of the 25 T cell receptor beta chains below was sequenced from the same sample in a study of human versus mouse CDR3 diversity and MHC coevolution. Here immunoSEQ multiplex PCR was the method, and the copy in TCRdb shows in-frame clones only, minus some. The repertoire includes tens of thousands of clones, around 93% of them detected once, and around 1.3% sits in the top ten. Sequenced material: naive CD4+ T cells from blood. Sample subset: CD45RO-negative CD62L-positive naive CD4 T cells. All receptors derive from a person aged 25-75 years in good health.

This chain uses TRBV9 with TRBJ1-2, with 8 nucleotides matching TRBD1. The V gene end was trimmed by 4 bases and the J gene end by 2 bases; junction bases not matched to a gene: 16. The CDR3 has 18 residues. Germline lookup yields CDR1 SGDLS and CDR2 YYNGEE. The CDR3 DNA follows: TGTGCCAGCAGCTCAGGGATTGGGGACAGGTGGGGAAACTATGGCTACACCTTC. Translated: CASSSGIGDRWGNYGYTF. Based on the CDR3 plus reference TRBV9 and TRBJ1-2, the full variable domain is DSGVTQTPKHLITATGQRVTLRCSPRSGDLSVYWYQQSLDQGLQFLIQYYNGEERAKGNILERFSAQQFPDLHSELNLSSLELGDSALYFCASSSGIGDRWGNYGYTFGSGTRLTVV.

The chain couples TRBV6-4 to TRBJ1-1, with 11 bases identical to TRBD1. V was clipped by 6 bases and J by 4 bases; unmatched bases: 10. The CDR3 length is 16 residues. Per the germline V gene, CDR1 is MRHNA and CDR2 is SNTAGT. The CDR3 spells CASRKRTGGDLTEAFF. The CDR3 DNA follows: TGTGCCAGCAGAAAAAGGACAGGGGGCGATCTCACTGAAGCTTTCTTT.

Regarding this clone: Within the sample, other DNA sequences also encode this same CDR3. The chain combines TRBV28 with TRBJ2-7; possible D gene TRBD1, 6 bases. Per the germline V gene, CDR1 is MDHEN and CDR2 is SYDVKM. The CDR3 has 12 amino acids. V lost 6 bases to trimming and J lost 4 bases, with 10 bases between them. CDR3 loop: CASSRQVYEQYF. CDR3 DNA: TGTGCCAGCAGCAGACAGGTTTACGAGCAGTACTTC.

The chain carries TRBV30 and TRBJ2-3; tentative D call: TRBD2 (6 bases). CDR1 and CDR2 from the germline V gene are GTSNPN and SVGIG (reference sequence). This CDR3 spans 12 amino acids. The V end was cut by 4 bases, the J end by 2 bases, with 7 bases between. CDR3 coding DNA: TGTGCCTGGATGCGGGACACAGATACGCAGTATTTT. This encodes CAWMRDTDTQYF. Together with reference TRBV30 and TRBJ2-3, the CDR3 gives the full variable domain: SQTIHQWPATLVQPVGSPLSLECTVEGTSNPNLYWYRQAAGRGLQLLFYSVGIGQISSEVPQNLSASRPQDRQFILSSKKLLLSDSGFYLCAWMRDTDTQYFGPGTRLTVL.

The chain combines TRBV15 with TRBJ1-1; 8 nucleotides agree with TRBD1. The CDR3 is 15 amino acids. Trimming removed 2 bases from V and 5 bases from J; junction bases left unmatched: 7. Germline V gene lookup returns CDR1 LNHNV and CDR2 YYDKDF (reference sequence). This CDR3 reads CATSRQDRVGTEAFF. The CDR3 DNA reads as TGTGCCACCAGCAGACAGGACAGGGTTGGGACTGAAGCTTTCTTT.

The genes are TRBV9 and TRBJ2-7; D possibly corresponds to TRBD1 (5 bases). V lost 2 bases to trimming and J lost 6 bases, with 15 bases between them. In germline, CDR1 is SGDLS, CDR2 YYNGEE. The CDR3 loop spans 14 amino acids. This CDR3 is CASSVGRVVSEQYF. The DNA of the CDR3 is TGTGCCAGCAGCGTCGGCAGGGTGGTAAGCGAGCAGTACTTC.

The chain uses TRBV7-9 and TRBJ2-7, with 9 bases that match TRBD2. The germline V gene has CDR1 SEHNR and CDR2 FQNEAQ (reference sequence). J lost 5 bases, V lost 4 bases, and 6 bases had no gene match. This CDR3 comprises 14 residues. CDR3 nucleotide sequence: TGTGCCAGCAGCTCCACCGGGACTAGCCACGAGCAGTACTTC. This gives the protein CASSSTGTSHEQYF. The complete variable domain, with remaining parts taken from reference TRBV7-9 and TRBJ2-7, reads DTGVSQNPRHKITKRGQNVTFRCDPISEHNRLYWYRQTLGQGPEFLTYFQNEAQLEKSRLLSDRFSAERPKGSFSTLEIQRTEQGDSAMYLCASSSTGTSHEQYFGPGTRLTVT.

This clone was observed once. CDR3 sequence: CAIPSRYRDRDGYTF. The CDR3 DNA reads as TGTGCCATCCCCTCCCGGTACCGGGACAGGGACGGCTACACCTTC. The rearrangement uses TRBV28 and TRBJ1-2, with 9 bases identical to TRBD1. V shed 10 bases, J shed 8 bases, and the junction held 17 bases outside the gene matches. Germline loops: CDR1 MDHEN, CDR2 SYDVKM. CDR3 size: 15 residues.

V and J are TRBV27 and TRBJ1-2; TRBD1 agrees at 7 bases. CDR1 is MNHEY and CDR2 is SMNVEV in the germline V gene (reference sequence). V was pared by 4 bases and J by 2 bases, with 7 bases of the junction left unmatched. The CDR3 covers 15 residues. CDR3 region: CASSSLLTGNYGYTF. CDR3 coding DNA: TGTGCCAGCAGTTCCCTCCTGACAGGGAACTATGGCTACACCTTC.

This rearrangement joins TRBV2 to TRBJ2-1, with 9 bases fitting TRBD1. Germline V lookup: CDR1 SNHLY, CDR2 FYNNEI. The trim removed 7 bases at V and 7 bases at J, leaving 11 bases unmatched. This CDR3 contains 15 residues. This CDR3 is CASKKGTGKGNEQFF. The CDR3 DNA is TGTGCCAGCAAGAAGGGGACAGGGAAAGGGAATGAGCAGTTCTTC.

The rearrangement joins TRBV30 to TRBJ2-6; 7 nucleotides align to TRBD1. Germline V gene sequence: CDR1 GTSNPN, CDR2 SVGIG (reference sequence). J lost 0 bases, V lost 1 base, and 12 bases had no gene match. The CDR3 has 19 amino acids. As DNA, the CDR3 is TGTGCCTGGAGTGACTTACAGGGGAAAAGGCTCTCTGGGGCCAACGTCCTGACTTTC. Amino acid sequence: CAWSDLQGKRLSGANVLTF.

The gene calls are TRBV4-1 and TRBJ2-7; 8 bases align to TRBD2. V was pared by 0 bases and J by 7 bases, with 11 bases of the junction left unmatched. The CDR3 is 16 amino acids. Germline V gene data show CDR1 as MGHRA and CDR2 as YSYEKL. The CDR3 is CASSQDLDGGAREQYF. For the CDR3, the DNA is TGCGCCAGCAGCCAAGATCTAGACGGGGGGGCGCGGGAGCAGTACTTC.

The chain recombines TRBV5-4 with TRBJ1-3; no clear D. The CDR3 extends over 15 amino acids. V gave up 0 bases and J gave up 3 bases, with 10 bases separating them. Looked up from germline, CDR1 is SGHNT and CDR2 is YYREEE (reference sequence). The CDR3 spells CASSLGDAGGNTIYF. CDR3 sequence (DNA): TGTGCCAGCAGCTTGGGCGACGCAGGTGGAAACACCATATATTTT.

The chain links TRBV29-1 to TRBJ1-1; TRBD1 matches 7 bases. After removal of 6 bases from V and 1 base from J, the junction contained 2 bases not matched to a gene. The CDR3 length is 12 residues. Germline CDR1 SQVTM, CDR2 ANQGSEA. Here the CDR3 DNA reads TGCAGCGTCGGGGACAGGAACACTGAAGCTTTCTTT. Translated, it gives CSVGDRNTEAFF.

The V and J genes are TRBV7-2 and TRBJ2-3; 13 bases align to TRBD2. CDR3 length: 18 amino acids. Germline V lookup: CDR1 SGHTA, CDR2 FQGNSA. The trim removed 5 bases at V and 3 bases at J, leaving 11 bases unmatched. The DNA of the CDR3 is TGTGCCAGCAGCGTAGATCTACCGGGACTAGCGGGAACAGATACGCAGTATTTT. Its protein product is CASSVDLPGLAGTDTQYF.

The V call is TRBV6-6, the J call TRBJ1-2, with D unclear. The germline V gene encodes CDR1 MNHNY and CDR2 SVGAGI (reference sequence). The V end lost 6 bases, the J end lost 6 bases, and 14 bases lay between the germline ends. The CDR3 spans 13 residues. The CDR3 coding sequence is TGTGCCAGCAGGCCTCTCCAGGAGGATGGCTACACCTTC. Translated, it gives CASRPLQEDGYTF.

The J gene is TRBJ2-7, the V gene TRBV7-2; D ambiguous. V lost 5 bases, J lost 7 bases, and 9 bases lay in between. The CDR3 extends over 11 amino acids. Germline values: CDR1 SGHTA, CDR2 FQGNSA. The CDR3 is CASSTAAEQYF. The CDR3 DNA sequence: TGTGCCAGCAGCACCGCGGCAGAGCAGTACTTC.

Only one count was recorded for this clone. The chain recombines TRBV4-1 with TRBJ2-7; 9 nucleotides align to TRBD2. The CDR3 totals 13 residues. J gave up 6 bases and V 6 bases, and 6 bases lay outside the gene matches. The germline gives CDR1 MGHRA, CDR2 YSYEKL. The CDR3 DNA reads TGCGCCAGCAGTCGCGGGAGGGGGGTCGAGCAGTACTTC. This gives the protein CASSRGRGVEQYF.

The gene calls are TRBV5-1 and TRBJ1-2; the D gene is possibly TRBD1 (6 bases). Germline values: CDR1 SGHRS, CDR2 YFSETQ. The CDR3 runs to 16 residues. V was shortened by 4 bases and J by 1 base, with 17 bases between the two germline ends. The CDR3 coding sequence is TGCGCCAGCAGCCCCCTCGGGGGGGGCGATAACTATGGCTACACCTTC. The encoded protein is CASSPLGGGDNYGYTF.

The CDR3 reads CASSLGTGNEQFF. In DNA, the CDR3 is TGTGCCAGCAGCTTAGGGACAGGCAATGAGCAGTTCTTC. The chain joins TRBV7-3 to TRBJ2-1; 8 nucleotides agree with TRBD1. Germline V gene data show CDR1 as SGHTA and CDR2 as FQGTGA. Trimming took 2 bases from V and 6 from J; bases not matched to a gene: 0. The CDR3 runs 13 residues.

The V gene is TRBV4-3, the J gene TRBJ2-3; D is perhaps TRBD2 (6 bases). Germline V CDR1 and CDR2: LGHNA, YSLEER. The CDR3 runs 15 residues. The V end lost 1 base, the J end lost 2 bases, and 10 bases lay between the germline ends. The CDR3 spells CASSQGAGSTDTQYF. DNA for the CDR3: TGCGCCAGCAGCCAAGGGGCGGGGTCCACAGATACGCAGTATTTT.

This chain joins TRBV25-1 and TRBJ1-2; D is unclear. Germline V gene lookup returns CDR1 MGHDK and CDR2 SYGVNS. This CDR3 spans 11 amino acids. The V gene lost 6 bases and the J gene lost 8 bases, with 10 bases spanning the gap. CDR3 sequence: CASRGTGGYTF. In DNA form, the CDR3 reads TGTGCCAGCAGGGGAACGGGAGGCTACACCTTC.

This sequence joins TRBV19 and TRBJ2-7, with TRBD1 matching over 9 bases. The CDR3 is 14 residues long. Losses at the gene ends were 1 base for V and 9 bases for J; bases not matched to a gene: 7. CDR1 and CDR2 from the germline V gene are LNHDA and SQIVND (reference sequence). The CDR3: CASSIGRDRVRQYF. Written as DNA, the CDR3 is TGTGCCAGTAGTATAGGCCGGGACAGGGTACGGCAGTACTTC.

This clone was seen once. V gene TRBV5-6 combines with J gene TRBJ2-3, with D perhaps TRBD1 (6 bases). This CDR3 region has 15 residues. The V end was cut by 4 bases, the J end by 6 bases, with 18 bases between. Germline CDR1 SGHDT, CDR2 YYEEEE. CDR3 sequence reads: CASSALTGLGDTQYF. The DNA for the CDR3 is TGTGCCAGCAGCGCCCTGACAGGCCTGGGGGATACGCAGTATTTT.

The chain links TRBV28 to TRBJ1-2; D unresolved. Germline V CDR1 and CDR2: MDHEN, SYDVKM. This CDR3 has 14 amino acids. The V and J ends lost 3 bases and 3 bases respectively, with 11 bases between them. The CDR3 sequence: CASSFSTTYYGYTF. The CDR3 DNA follows: TGTGCCAGCAGTTTTTCTACTACGTACTATGGCTACACCTTC.